A selection of T cell receptor beta chains follows, all from one sample in a study of blood T cell repertoires in COVID-19. Sequenced by immunoSEQ multiplex PCR; TCRdb stores in-frame clones only, minus some. The sample lists 220,000 or so clones; roughly four fifths were seen once. Source material: peripheral blood. These receptors were collected from a woman aged 30 to 39 who had recovered from COVID-19. Each CDR3 is given with its conserved first and last residue. Each record gives: V gene, J gene, D gene, clone size, CDR3 DNA, CDR3 protein. D genes are given only for firm matches. Clone size is shown for a subset of rows, as once, few, many or a class of expanded clone.

v_call: TRBV28; j_call: TRBJ1-2; d_call: .; clone_size: many; cdr3_nt: TGTGCCAGCAGGCCTCAGGGGAACTATGGCTACACCTTC; cdr3_aa: CASRPQGNYGYTF
v_call: TRBV19; j_call: TRBJ2-1; d_call: .; clone_size: .; cdr3_nt: TGTGCCAGCCGGGAGTTACCCTACAATGAGCAGTTCTTC; cdr3_aa: CASRELPYNEQFF
v_call: TRBV12-3/TRBV12-4; j_call: TRBJ2-1; d_call: .; clone_size: few; cdr3_nt: TGTGCCAGCAGTTGGGAGGTCTACAATGAGCAGTTCTTC; cdr3_aa: CASSWEVYNEQFF
v_call: TRBV5-1; j_call: TRBJ2-7; d_call: TRBD2; clone_size: .; cdr3_nt: TGCGCCAGCAGCCCCGGGGGGGACTCCTACGAGCAGTACTTC; cdr3_aa: CASSPGGDSYEQYF
v_call: TRBV7-2; j_call: TRBJ2-5; d_call: TRBD2; clone_size: few; cdr3_nt: TGTGCCAGCAGCCCACCCCCGGGGACTAGCGCAATTCAAGAGACCCAGTACTTC; cdr3_aa: CASSPPPGTSAIQETQYF
v_call: TRBV6-5; j_call: TRBJ2-3; d_call: TRBD2; clone_size: .; cdr3_nt: TGTGCCAGCAGTCGCTCGACTAGCGGGGGGGTGGTGTATTTT; cdr3_aa: CASSRSTSGGVVYF
v_call: TRBV5-1; j_call: TRBJ2-1; d_call: TRBD2; clone_size: .; cdr3_nt: TGCGCCAGCAGCCCGCTGGGACTAGCGGGGTCGTATGAGCAGTTCTTC; cdr3_aa: CASSPLGLAGSYEQFF
v_call: TRBV9; j_call: TRBJ2-7; d_call: TRBD1; clone_size: .; cdr3_nt: TGTGCCAGCAGCCCGACAGGGGCCAACGAGCAGTACTTC; cdr3_aa: CASSPTGANEQYF
v_call: TRBV7-3; j_call: TRBJ2-1; d_call: .; clone_size: few; cdr3_nt: TGTGCCAGCAGCTCTGAAGCGGTCGCTGAGCAGTTCTTC; cdr3_aa: CASSSEAVAEQFF
v_call: TRBV28; j_call: TRBJ2-7; d_call: TRBD1; clone_size: once; cdr3_nt: TGTGCCAGCAGTTTAGGACAGGGGGGATCCGAGCAGTACTTC; cdr3_aa: CASSLGQGGSEQYF
v_call: TRBV5-4; j_call: TRBJ2-3; d_call: .; clone_size: .; cdr3_nt: TGTGCCAGCAGCCCGGACTTCACAGATACGCAGTATTTT; cdr3_aa: CASSPDFTDTQYF
v_call: TRBV28; j_call: TRBJ1-2; d_call: TRBD1; clone_size: once; cdr3_nt: TGTGCCAGCAGAACACAGGGGAACTATGGCTACACCTTC; cdr3_aa: CASRTQGNYGYTF
v_call: TRBV6-5; j_call: TRBJ2-1; d_call: TRBD2; clone_size: .; cdr3_nt: TGTGCCAGCAGTCTACTAGCGGGGACCTACAATGAGCAGTTCTTC; cdr3_aa: CASSLLAGTYNEQFF
v_call: TRBV4-1; j_call: TRBJ1-5; d_call: .; clone_size: .; cdr3_nt: TGCGCCAGCAGCCAAGAACAGGCCTCTTTCCAGCCCCAGCATTTT; cdr3_aa: CASSQEQASFQPQHF
v_call: TRBV10-3; j_call: TRBJ2-7; d_call: TRBD1; clone_size: .; cdr3_nt: TGTGCCATCAGTCCGGGACAGGGCTACGAGCAGTACTTC; cdr3_aa: CAISPGQGYEQYF
v_call: TRBV5-1; j_call: TRBJ2-1; d_call: TRBD2; clone_size: .; cdr3_nt: TGCGCCAGCAGCGTGGGACTAGCGGGTATTAACAATGAGCAGTTCTTC; cdr3_aa: CASSVGLAGINNEQFF
v_call: TRBV24-1; j_call: TRBJ1-5; d_call: .; clone_size: .; cdr3_nt: TGTGCCACCAGTGATTCGTCCCGGGACTACCAGCATTTT; cdr3_aa: CATSDSSRDYQHF
v_call: TRBV6-5; j_call: TRBJ2-7; d_call: .; clone_size: .; cdr3_nt: TGTGCCAGCAGCGATAGCGGTAGCTACGAGCAGTACTTC; cdr3_aa: CASSDSGSYEQYF
v_call: TRBV18; j_call: TRBJ1-2; d_call: .; clone_size: .; cdr3_nt: TGTGCCAGCTCATCATCAGGGGATGGCTACACCTTC; cdr3_aa: CASSSSGDGYTF
v_call: TRBV9; j_call: TRBJ2-5; d_call: .; clone_size: once; cdr3_nt: TGTGCCAGCAGCCCACCCGGTCCTCTAGGGGGGGTAGAGACCCAGTACTTC; cdr3_aa: CASSPPGPLGGVETQYF
v_call: TRBV9; j_call: TRBJ1-5; d_call: .; clone_size: once; cdr3_nt: TGTGCCAGCAGCGCCCGAAGCGCGGGTCAGCCCCAGCATTTT; cdr3_aa: CASSARSAGQPQHF
v_call: TRBV14; j_call: TRBJ1-2; d_call: TRBD1; clone_size: .; cdr3_nt: TGTGCCAGCGGTCCCGGGACAGGGAACTATGGCTACACCTTC; cdr3_aa: CASGPGTGNYGYTF
v_call: TRBV5-1; j_call: TRBJ2-1; d_call: TRBD2; clone_size: .; cdr3_nt: TGCGCCAGCAGCTCTCCGGGACAACGGCGGGAGGGCCTAAGGTACAATGAGCAGTTCTTC; cdr3_aa: CASSSPGQRREGLRYNEQFF
v_call: TRBV6-5; j_call: TRBJ2-7; d_call: TRBD1; clone_size: .; cdr3_nt: TGTGCCAGCAGTCCGGGACAGACTGACGAGCAGTACTTC; cdr3_aa: CASSPGQTDEQYF
v_call: TRBV7-6; j_call: TRBJ2-6; d_call: TRBD1; clone_size: .; cdr3_nt: TGTGCCAGCAGCTTCGAACAGGGGGCTTTTGGGGCCAACGTCCTGACTTTC; cdr3_aa: CASSFEQGAFGANVLTF
v_call: TRBV7-6; j_call: TRBJ2-2; d_call: TRBD2; clone_size: .; cdr3_nt: TGTGCCAGCAGCTCCTGGACTAGCGGCGCCACCGGGGAGCTGTTTTTT; cdr3_aa: CASSSWTSGATGELFF
v_call: TRBV18; j_call: TRBJ1-5; d_call: TRBD1; clone_size: .; cdr3_nt: TGTGCCAGCTCCCCGGACAGGGGGGTCAATCAGCCCCAGCATTTT; cdr3_aa: CASSPDRGVNQPQHF
v_call: TRBV3-1/TRBV3-2; j_call: TRBJ2-1; d_call: .; clone_size: .; cdr3_nt: TGTGCCAGCAGCCAAGTCGGCGGGATGGCGGATGAGCAGTTCTTC; cdr3_aa: CASSQVGGMADEQFF
v_call: TRBV5-1; j_call: TRBJ1-1; d_call: TRBD1; clone_size: .; cdr3_nt: TGCGCCAGCAGCCTAGGGGGCATGAACACTGAAGCTTTCTTT; cdr3_aa: CASSLGGMNTEAFF
v_call: TRBV24-1; j_call: TRBJ1-1; d_call: .; clone_size: .; cdr3_nt: TGTGCCTCAAGGGGGGGGGTGAACACTGAAGCTTTCTTT; cdr3_aa: CASRGGVNTEAFF
v_call: TRBV4-2; j_call: TRBJ1-2; d_call: .; clone_size: .; cdr3_nt: TGTGCCAGCAGTGAAAGACAAGGCCCTACCGATGGCTACACCTTC; cdr3_aa: CASSERQGPTDGYTF
v_call: TRBV28; j_call: TRBJ2-3; d_call: .; clone_size: .; cdr3_nt: TGTGCCAGCAGTTTTTTTTTACAGGGTAAAGATACGCAGTATTTT; cdr3_aa: CASSFFLQGKDTQYF
v_call: TRBV3-1/TRBV3-2; j_call: TRBJ2-4; d_call: TRBD2; clone_size: .; cdr3_nt: TGTGCCAGCAGCCACGGGGGAGGGCCAGGTAACATTCAGTACTTC; cdr3_aa: CASSHGGGPGNIQYF
v_call: TRBV18; j_call: TRBJ2-7; d_call: TRBD1; clone_size: .; cdr3_nt: TGTGCCAGCTCACCTAATACAGGGGTCGAGCAGTACTTC; cdr3_aa: CASSPNTGVEQYF
v_call: TRBV7-2; j_call: TRBJ1-3; d_call: TRBD1; clone_size: .; cdr3_nt: TGTGCCAGCAGCTTATTATACAGGGGCACGGCAGGAAACACCATATATTTT; cdr3_aa: CASSLLYRGTAGNTIYF
v_call: TRBV2; j_call: TRBJ1-4; d_call: .; clone_size: .; cdr3_nt: TGTGCCAGCAGTGAAGCGCTTCGGGGTAATGAAAAACTGTTTTTT; cdr3_aa: CASSEALRGNEKLFF
v_call: TRBV6-4; j_call: TRBJ2-1; d_call: TRBD2; clone_size: many; cdr3_nt: TGTGCCAGCAGTGACTCAGCGGGAGGGTACAATGAGCAGTTCTTC; cdr3_aa: CASSDSAGGYNEQFF
v_call: TRBV21-1; j_call: TRBJ2-4; d_call: .; clone_size: .; cdr3_nt: TGTGCCAGCAGCAAAGTGCACGGGACAGGGAAGGGGGAAGCGGAGGTAGGCAAAAACATTCAGTACTTC; cdr3_aa: CASSKVHGTGKGEAEVGKNIQYF
v_call: TRBV30; j_call: TRBJ2-1; d_call: TRBD1; clone_size: .; cdr3_nt: TGTGCCTGGACCTCAGGACAGGGGGCGCTTAATGAGCAGTTCTTC; cdr3_aa: CAWTSGQGALNEQFF
v_call: TRBV14; j_call: TRBJ1-1; d_call: .; clone_size: .; cdr3_nt: TGTGCCAGCAGCCAAGAGGTAGGAAGGGAGGAAGCTTTCTTT; cdr3_aa: CASSQEVGREEAFF
v_call: TRBV28; j_call: TRBJ1-1; d_call: .; clone_size: .; cdr3_nt: TGTGCCAGCAGTTTGAGGGTTGAAGCTTTCTTT; cdr3_aa: CASSLRVEAFF
v_call: TRBV6-5; j_call: TRBJ2-7; d_call: TRBD2; clone_size: .; cdr3_nt: TGTGCCAGCAGTTACGGGCGGGAGGGTTACGAGCAGTACTTC; cdr3_aa: CASSYGREGYEQYF
v_call: TRBV27; j_call: TRBJ2-1; d_call: .; clone_size: .; cdr3_nt: TGTGCCAGCAGTTTATCGGCAGGCTCCTACAATGAGCAGTTCTTC; cdr3_aa: CASSLSAGSYNEQFF
v_call: TRBV12-5; j_call: TRBJ2-2; d_call: .; clone_size: .; cdr3_nt: TGTGCTAGTGGTTTGAATGCCGGGGGCACCGGGGAGCTGTTTTTT; cdr3_aa: CASGLNAGGTGELFF
v_call: TRBV4-1; j_call: TRBJ2-2; d_call: .; clone_size: .; cdr3_nt: TGCGCCAGCAGCCAAGATGGGGCGGGATCGAACACCGGGGAGCTGTTTTTT; cdr3_aa: CASSQDGAGSNTGELFF
v_call: TRBV6-1; j_call: TRBJ1-3; d_call: .; clone_size: .; cdr3_nt: TGTGCCAGCAGTGAAGGGGCCGCCTCTGGAAACACCATATATTTT; cdr3_aa: CASSEGAASGNTIYF
v_call: TRBV5-1; j_call: TRBJ2-2; d_call: .; clone_size: once; cdr3_nt: TGCGCCAGCAGCTACATGGCGGGACAGATGAACACCGGGGAGCTGTTTTTT; cdr3_aa: CASSYMAGQMNTGELFF
v_call: TRBV6-5; j_call: TRBJ1-1; d_call: TRBD1; clone_size: .; cdr3_nt: TGCTGCGGGAAAAAGGGGGCGAACACTGAAGCTTTCTTT; cdr3_aa: CCGKKGANTEAFF
v_call: TRBV7-8; j_call: TRBJ1-5; d_call: .; clone_size: once; cdr3_nt: TGTGCCAGCAGGCCACAGGGTAATCTGGATCAGCCCCAGCATTTT; cdr3_aa: CASRPQGNLDQPQHF
v_call: TRBV12-5; j_call: TRBJ2-2; d_call: TRBD2; clone_size: once; cdr3_nt: TGTGCTAGTGGTTTGGCCACATGGGCTAGCGGGCTTAACACCGGGGAGCTGTTTTTT; cdr3_aa: CASGLATWASGLNTGELFF
v_call: TRBV5-1; j_call: TRBJ2-3; d_call: .; clone_size: .; cdr3_nt: TGCGCCAGCAGCTTGATGGCGGGGATGGCTTATAGCACAGATACGCAGTATTTT; cdr3_aa: CASSLMAGMAYSTDTQYF
v_call: TRBV9; j_call: TRBJ2-7; d_call: TRBD1; clone_size: .; cdr3_nt: TGTGCCAGCAGCGGTCATACAGGGGACGAGCAGTACTTC; cdr3_aa: CASSGHTGDEQYF
v_call: TRBV7-2; j_call: TRBJ2-1; d_call: TRBD2; clone_size: .; cdr3_nt: TGTGCCAGCAGCTTATCCACTAGCGAGTACAATGAGCAGTTCTTC; cdr3_aa: CASSLSTSEYNEQFF
v_call: TRBV5-6; j_call: TRBJ2-3; d_call: .; clone_size: .; cdr3_nt: TGTGCCAGCAGCTTGGACTCGGGGGTTGGCACAGATACGCAGTATTTT; cdr3_aa: CASSLDSGVGTDTQYF
v_call: TRBV5-4; j_call: TRBJ2-1; d_call: .; clone_size: .; cdr3_nt: TGTGCCAGCAGCTTGAAAGCGGGTTACAATGAGCAGTTCTTC; cdr3_aa: CASSLKAGYNEQFF
v_call: TRBV10-3; j_call: TRBJ2-7; d_call: .; clone_size: .; cdr3_nt: TGTGCCATCAGTGAGTCGAACATTTCCTACGAGCAGTACTTC; cdr3_aa: CAISESNISYEQYF
v_call: TRBV11-1; j_call: TRBJ2-1; d_call: .; clone_size: .; cdr3_nt: TGTGCCAGCAGCTTAACGACGGGGAATGAGCAGTTCTTC; cdr3_aa: CASSLTTGNEQFF
v_call: TRBV3-1/TRBV3-2; j_call: TRBJ1-1; d_call: TRBD1; clone_size: .; cdr3_nt: TGTGCCAGCAACGGGCGTAACAGGGGCCTGAACACTGAAGCTTTCTTT; cdr3_aa: CASNGRNRGLNTEAFF
v_call: TRBV7-3; j_call: TRBJ2-3; d_call: TRBD2; clone_size: .; cdr3_nt: TGTGCCAGCAGCTTAAGCCCACTCCGCGGACTAGCGGAATCCACAGATACGCAGTATTTT; cdr3_aa: CASSLSPLRGLAESTDTQYF
v_call: TRBV19; j_call: TRBJ2-1; d_call: TRBD2; clone_size: .; cdr3_nt: TGTGCCAGTAGTAGACTAGCGGGAGCCCCCTACAATGAGCAGTTCTTC; cdr3_aa: CASSRLAGAPYNEQFF